This TCR beta chain was recovered during a study of T cell responses to AZD1222 COVID-19 vaccine. Looked up from germline, CDR1 is SEHNR and CDR2 is FQNEAQ (reference sequence). Unmatched junction bases numbered 7, after V lost 5 bases and J lost 8 bases. The length of the CDR3 is 14 residues. Overall study findings and caveats: After the peak T cell response, and only then, were repertoires sampled. Breadth and depth of Spike-specific TCRs rose after two AZD1222 doses. Most donors were white British, females outnumbered males, and clonal diversity was possibly underestimated. Of the AZD1222 recipients, only 5 or 6 were seropositive at baseline.

Clones were read by immunoSEQ multiplex PCR, and TCRdb kept only the in-frame ones, dropping some. The data show about 150,000 clones, with over 90% seen just once and around 5% held by the top ten. As concerns this clone: What it recognizes is unknown.

This clonotype was sampled from an adult in good health. The chain employs TRBV7-9 and TRBJ1-4, with 8 positions matching TRBD1. This specimen consisted of peripheral blood, obtained on day 0 of AZD1222 vaccination. CDR3 in amino acids: CASSLQGAREKLFF. Written as DNA, the CDR3 is TGTGCCAGCAGCCTTCAGGGGGCTCGGGAAAAACTGTTTTTT.